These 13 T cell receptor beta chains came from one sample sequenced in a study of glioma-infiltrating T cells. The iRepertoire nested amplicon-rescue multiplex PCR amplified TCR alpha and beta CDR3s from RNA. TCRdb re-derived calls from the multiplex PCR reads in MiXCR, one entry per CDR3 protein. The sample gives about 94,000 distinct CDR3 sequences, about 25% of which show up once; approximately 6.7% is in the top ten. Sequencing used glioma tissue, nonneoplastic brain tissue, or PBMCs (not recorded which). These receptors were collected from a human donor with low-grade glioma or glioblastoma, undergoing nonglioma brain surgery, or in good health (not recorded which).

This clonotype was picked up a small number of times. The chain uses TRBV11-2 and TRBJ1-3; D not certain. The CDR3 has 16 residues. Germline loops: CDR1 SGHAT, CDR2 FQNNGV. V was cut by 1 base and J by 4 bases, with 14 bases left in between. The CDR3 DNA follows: TGTGCCAGCAGCTTAGTCCTAGCAGGTTCGGGAAACACCATATATTTT. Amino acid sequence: CASSLVLAGSGNTIYF.

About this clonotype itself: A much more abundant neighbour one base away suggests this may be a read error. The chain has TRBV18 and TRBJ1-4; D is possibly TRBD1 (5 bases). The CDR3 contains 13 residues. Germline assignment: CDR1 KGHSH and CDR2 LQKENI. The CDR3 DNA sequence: TGTGCCAGCTCACCGGATAGGGGTGAAAAACTGTCTTTT. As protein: CASSPDRGEKLSF.

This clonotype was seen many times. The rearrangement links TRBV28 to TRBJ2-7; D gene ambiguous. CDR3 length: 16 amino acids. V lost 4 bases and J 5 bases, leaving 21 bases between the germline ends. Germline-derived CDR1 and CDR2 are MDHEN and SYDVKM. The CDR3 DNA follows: TGTGCCAGCAGTTCCGGACCAGGCCGCCTTGGGCACGAGCAGTACTTC. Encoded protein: CASSSGPGRLGHEQYF.

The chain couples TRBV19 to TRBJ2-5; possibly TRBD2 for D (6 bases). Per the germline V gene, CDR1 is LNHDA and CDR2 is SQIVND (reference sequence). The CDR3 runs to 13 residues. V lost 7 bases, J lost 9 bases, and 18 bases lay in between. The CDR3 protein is CASIGKRGLAQYF. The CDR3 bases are TGTGCCAGTATAGGGAAACGGGGACTGGCCCAGTACTTC.

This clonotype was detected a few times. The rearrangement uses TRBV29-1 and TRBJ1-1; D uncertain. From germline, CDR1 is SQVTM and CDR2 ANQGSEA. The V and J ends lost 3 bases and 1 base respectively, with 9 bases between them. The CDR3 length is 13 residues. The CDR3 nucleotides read TGCAGCGTTGAGGAGCAAAGGAACACTGAAGCTTTCTTT. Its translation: CSVEEQRNTEAFF.

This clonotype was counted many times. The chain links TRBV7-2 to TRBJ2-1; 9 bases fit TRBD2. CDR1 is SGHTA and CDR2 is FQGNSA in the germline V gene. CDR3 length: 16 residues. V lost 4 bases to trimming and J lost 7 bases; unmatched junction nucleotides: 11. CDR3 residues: CASSSRGGAGRNEQFF. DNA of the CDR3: TGTGCCAGCAGCTCACGCGGGGGGGCCGGACGAAATGAGCAGTTCTTC. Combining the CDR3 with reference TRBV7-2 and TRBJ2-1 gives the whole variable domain GAGVSQSPSNKVTEKGKDVELRCDPISGHTALYWYRQSLGQGLEFLIYFQGNSAPDKSGLPSDRFSAERTGGSVSTLTIQRTQQEDSAVYLCASSSRGGAGRNEQFFGPGTRLTVL.

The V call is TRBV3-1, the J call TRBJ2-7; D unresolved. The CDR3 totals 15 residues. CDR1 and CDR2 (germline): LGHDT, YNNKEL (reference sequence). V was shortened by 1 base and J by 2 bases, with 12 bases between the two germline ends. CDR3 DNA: TGTGCCAGCAGCCAAGGAAGGGAAGGGACCTACGAGCAGTACTTC. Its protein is CASSQGREGTYEQYF.

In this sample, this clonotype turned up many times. The CDR3 DNA is TGTGCCAGCAGCTTAGGACCATCAACTAATGAAAAACTGTTTTTT. It codes for CASSLGPSTNEKLFF. The rearrangement joins TRBV7-2 to TRBJ1-4; the D is unclear. This CDR3 is built from 15 residues. Germline-derived CDR1 and CDR2 are SGHTA and FQGNSA. V shed 1 base and J shed 0 bases, with 6 bases lying between them.

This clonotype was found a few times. The CDR3 sequence: CASSLAPQMAYNEQFF. For the CDR3, the DNA is TGTGCCAGCAGCTTAGCCCCCCAAATGGCCTACAATGAGCAGTTCTTC. The chain uses TRBV7-2 and TRBJ2-1; no firm D call. V gave up 0 bases and J gave up 2 bases, with 11 bases separating them. Germline values: CDR1 SGHTA, CDR2 FQGNSA. This CDR3 comprises 16 residues.

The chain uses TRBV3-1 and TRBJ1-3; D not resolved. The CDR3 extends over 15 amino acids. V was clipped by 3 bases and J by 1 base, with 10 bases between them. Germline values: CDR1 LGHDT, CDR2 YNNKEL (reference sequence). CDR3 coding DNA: TGTGCCAGCAGCCATAAGGGCGAGTCTGGAAACACCATATATTTT. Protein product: CASSHKGESGNTIYF.

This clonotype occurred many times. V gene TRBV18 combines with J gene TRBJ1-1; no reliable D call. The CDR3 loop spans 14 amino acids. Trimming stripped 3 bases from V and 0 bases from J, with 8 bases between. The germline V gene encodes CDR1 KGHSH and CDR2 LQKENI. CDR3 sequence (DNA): TGTGCCAGCTCACCCGGTCTGTTGAACACTGAAGCTTTCTTT. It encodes CASSPGLLNTEAFF. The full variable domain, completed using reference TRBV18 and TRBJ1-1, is NAGVMQNPRHLVRRRGQEARLRCSPMKGHSHVYWYRQLPEEGLKFMVYLQKENIIDESGMPKERFSAEFPKEGPSILRIQQVVRGDSAAYFCASSPGLLNTEAFFGQGTRLTVV.

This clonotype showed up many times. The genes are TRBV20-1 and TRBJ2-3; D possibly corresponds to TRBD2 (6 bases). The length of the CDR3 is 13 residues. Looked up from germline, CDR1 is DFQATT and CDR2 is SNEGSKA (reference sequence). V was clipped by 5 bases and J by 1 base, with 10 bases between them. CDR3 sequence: CSAWDSRTDTQYF. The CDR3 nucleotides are TGCAGTGCTTGGGACTCCCGCACAGATACGCAGTATTTT.

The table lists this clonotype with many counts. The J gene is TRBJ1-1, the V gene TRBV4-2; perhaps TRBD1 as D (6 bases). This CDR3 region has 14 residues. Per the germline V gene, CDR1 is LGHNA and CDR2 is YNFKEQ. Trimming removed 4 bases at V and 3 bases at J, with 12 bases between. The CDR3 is CASSPDTGYTEAFF. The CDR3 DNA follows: TGTGCCAGCAGCCCGGATACAGGGTACACTGAAGCTTTCTTT.